These 29 T cell receptor beta chains originate from one sample sequenced in a study of T cell repertoires in aging, cancer and after chemotherapy. Peripheral blood genomic DNA, not sorted cells or RNA, was the template. Rearranged V-D-J TRB sequences were amplified with a mixed TRB-A/B primer pool. TCRdb recomputed calls from the multiplex PCR reads with MiXCR, one row per CDR3 protein. The sample includes approximately 6,300 distinct CDR3 sequences, 38% seen only once; the top ten take roughly 45%. The sequenced sample consisted of blood. The receptors shown here come from a human donor with a blood cancer.

By sample share, this clonotype is medium-sized. This sequence joins TRBV19 and TRBJ2-7, with 7 bases identical to TRBD2. The CDR3 runs to 13 residues. V trimming: 8 bases; J trimming: 2 bases; junction bases outside the gene matches: 6. Germline values: CDR1 LNHDA, CDR2 SQIVND (reference sequence). The DNA of the CDR3 is TGTGCCAGTTCACCGCGGGAGACCTACGAGCAGTACTTC. This translates into CASSPRETYEQYF.

The chain is built from TRBV7-6 and TRBJ2-7; a possible D gene is TRBD1 (6 bases). Germline V gene data show CDR1 as SGHVS and CDR2 as FNYEAQ. The CDR3 runs 15 residues. V shed 8 bases and J shed 3 bases, with 20 bases lying between them. The CDR3 loop is CASSYEQGPYYEQYF. The CDR3 nucleotides are TGTGCCAGCTCTTACGAACAGGGCCCCTACTACGAGCAGTACTTC.

Comment on this clonotype: Its ends do not fully match the called genes, so a read error is possible. The rearrangement links TRBV29-1 to TRBJ2-7; D may correspond to TRBD1 or TRBD2 (7 bases each). CDR1 and CDR2 from the germline V gene are SQVTM and ANQGSEA. This CDR3 contains 14 residues. The CDR3, as DNA: TGCAGCAGTTGGGAGGGGACAGACTCCTACAAGCAGTACTTC. This gives the protein CSSWEGTDSYKQYF.

This clonotype occurred a few times. V and J are TRBV24-1 and TRBJ2-5; maybe TRBD2 (6 bases). The germline V gene encodes CDR1 KGHDR and CDR2 SFDVKD. The CDR3 runs 17 residues. V shed 5 bases and J shed 5 bases, with 23 bases lying between them. The CDR3 spells CATSGVSGGRLLETQYF. The CDR3 nucleotides are TGTGCCACCAGTGGCGTGAGCGGAGGGCGCCTTCTCGAGACCCAGTACTTC.

This clonotype occurred a few times. The chain employs TRBV30 and TRBJ1-4; perhaps TRBD1 as D (6 bases). This CDR3 comprises 13 residues. In germline, CDR1 is GTSNPN, CDR2 SVGIG (reference sequence). Trimming pared 1 base from V and 12 bases from J, leaving 15 bases between. The CDR3 loop reads CAWSGGQYLELFF. DNA of the CDR3: TGTGCCTGGAGTGGGGGGCAGTATTTAGAACTGTTTTTT.

This clonotype is judged medium-sized. J is TRBJ2-7 and V is TRBV19; 7 bases fit TRBD1. This CDR3 is 14 amino acids long. V trimming: 3 bases; J trimming: 2 bases; junction bases outside the gene matches: 4. Looked up from germline, CDR1 is LNHDA and CDR2 is SQIVND (reference sequence). CDR3 residues: CASSIRDSPYEQYF. In nucleotides, the CDR3 is TGTGCCAGTAGTATCCGGGACAGCCCCTACGAGCAGTACTTC.

For this clonotype: A much more abundant neighbour one base away suggests this may be a read error. The chain links TRBV29-1 to TRBJ2-5; 7 bases align to TRBD2. V was clipped by 4 bases and J by 9 bases; unmatched bases: 14. This CDR3 is built from 14 residues. Germline V gene sequence: CDR1 SQVTM, CDR2 ANQGSEA. CDR3 bases: TGCAGCGTTGGTTTGGTAGCGGCGGGGGAGGCCCAGTACTTC. Translated: CSVGLVAAGEAQYF.

This clonotype was found once. This sequence joins TRBV27 and TRBJ2-1; the match to TRBD1 covers 8 bases. This CDR3 region has 14 residues. V lost 4 bases to trimming and J lost 8 bases; unmatched junction nucleotides: 7. CDR1 and CDR2 from the germline V gene are MNHEY and SMNVEV (reference sequence). The CDR3 sequence: CASSWRTGLDEQFF. CDR3 coding DNA: TGTGCCAGCAGTTGGCGGACAGGGTTGGATGAGCAGTTCTTC.

The V call is TRBV6-1, the J call TRBJ2-5; D is tentatively TRBD1 or TRBD2 (5 bases each). Germline loops: CDR1 MNHNS, CDR2 SASEGT. The length of the CDR3 is 14 residues. V lost 6 bases to trimming and J lost 1 base, with 12 bases between them. The CDR3 reads CASSQPGPQETQYF. The CDR3 bases are TGTGCCAGCAGCCAACCGGGGCCCCAAGAGACCCAGTACTTC.

For the CDR3, the DNA is TGTGCCAGCAGTAAGATACAGGGGCCTGGGGCCAACGTCCTGACTTTC. Protein product: CASSKIQGPGANVLTF. The chain uses TRBV27 and TRBJ2-6, with 7 bases aligning to TRBD1. V shed 5 bases and J 2 bases; nucleotides not matched to a gene: 6. Germline CDR1 and CDR2: MNHEY and SMNVEV (reference sequence). This CDR3 is 16 amino acids long.

The genes are TRBV27 and TRBJ2-7; TRBD1 matches 11 bases. This CDR3 comprises 16 residues. Germline CDR1 MNHEY, CDR2 SMNVEV (reference sequence). The trim removed 2 bases at V and 4 bases at J, leaving 7 bases unmatched. In DNA form, the CDR3 reads TGTGCCAGCAGTTTAAGGGGGGACAGGGGGTCTTACGAGCAGTACTTC. As protein: CASSLRGDRGSYEQYF.

This clonotype has a handful of counts. This chain joins TRBV12-3 or TRBV12-4 and TRBJ1-5, with TRBD1 matching over 7 bases. This CDR3 contains 15 residues. The ends lost 7 bases at V and 6 bases at J; junction bases unmatched: 12. The CDR3 coding sequence is TGTGCCAGCATCTTACGGGGAGGGGGCGGTCAGCCCCAGCATTTT. Protein sequence: CASILRGGGGQPQHF.

This clonotype rates as medium-sized. The chain has TRBV6-1 and TRBJ2-7; possibly TRBD1 for D (6 bases). The germline CDR1 and CDR2 sequences are MNHNS and SASEGT. The CDR3 is 17 amino acids. The germline V and J ends were trimmed by 6 bases and 2 bases, with 23 bases remaining between them. The CDR3: CASRPPPIPGTPYEQYF. CDR3 DNA: TGTGCCAGCAGACCTCCTCCAATCCCCGGGACACCCTACGAGCAGTACTTC.

The genes are TRBV12-3 or TRBV12-4 and TRBJ1-6, with 7 bases lining up with TRBD1. This CDR3 comprises 14 residues. V dropped 8 bases and J dropped 0; count of bases not matched to a gene: 1. The CDR3 protein is CASWDSSYNSPLHF. The CDR3 DNA follows: TGTGCCAGCTGGGACAGCTCCTATAATTCACCCCTCCACTTT.

Of note for this clonotype: A much larger clone differs from this one at a single base, so this may be a read error. The J gene is TRBJ1-2, the V gene TRBV6-5; no definite D call. CDR3 length: 12 amino acids. CDR1 MNHEY and CDR2 SVGAGI come from the germline V gene. V was trimmed by 8 bases and J by 6 bases, leaving 13 bases between them. CDR3 sequence reads: CASVLSGHGYTF. In nucleotides, the CDR3 is TGTGCCAGCGTATTAAGTGGGCATGGCTACACCTTC.

This chain joins TRBV11-2 and TRBJ2-2, with TRBD2 matching 13 bases. CDR3 size: 16 residues. The V and J ends lost 5 bases and 7 bases, in that order; junction bases with no gene match: 7. Germline-derived CDR1 and CDR2 are SGHAT and FQNNGV. CDR3: CASSPGLAGSSGELFF. As DNA, the CDR3 is TGTGCCAGCAGCCCGGGACTAGCGGGATCAAGCGGGGAGCTGTTTTTT.

The CDR3 loop reads CASSSFDGYEQYF. DNA of the CDR3: TGTGCCAGTAGTTCCTTTGACGGCTACGAGCAGTACTTC. The chain carries TRBV19 and TRBJ2-7, with D unresolved. Germline CDR1 reads LNHDA; CDR2 reads SQIVND (reference sequence). CDR3 length equals 13 residues. The V and J ends lost 5 bases and 3 bases respectively, with 11 bases between them.

This clonotype was recorded a few times. The chain employs TRBV29-1 and TRBJ1-1; possible D gene TRBD1, 5 bases. This CDR3 has 13 residues. V was trimmed by 6 bases and J by 1 base, leaving 12 bases between them. Germline V gene lookup returns CDR1 SQVTM and CDR2 ANQGSEA. The CDR3, as DNA: TGCAGCGTGGGGGACGGGGCGAACACTGAAGCTTTCTTT. It specifies CSVGDGANTEAFF.

This clonotype came up a few times. The gene calls are TRBV7-6 and TRBJ2-1, with a possible D match to TRBD1 (6 bases). This CDR3 is built from 16 residues. The germline gives CDR1 SGHVS, CDR2 FNYEAQ. With 4 bases removed from V and 4 bases from J, the gap between germline ends came to 17 bases. The DNA for the CDR3 is TGTGCCAGCAGCTCAATAACCGGGACACCTTACAATGAGCAGTTCTTC. This gives the protein CASSSITGTPYNEQFF.

This clonotype was seen a few times. CDR3 region: CASSLEQGAYNEQFF. The CDR3 region has the DNA TGTGCCAGCAGCCTCGAGCAGGGGGCCTACAATGAGCAGTTCTTC. This chain uses TRBV11-1 with TRBJ2-1; TRBD1 agrees at 7 bases. The CDR3 has 15 residues. With 5 bases clipped from V and 2 bases from J, the junction kept 6 bases outside the gene matches. Germline lookup yields CDR1 SGHAT and CDR2 FQDESV (reference sequence). Together with reference TRBV11-1 and TRBJ2-1, the CDR3 gives the full variable domain: EAEVAQSPRYKITEKSQAVAFWCDPISGHATLYWYRQILGQGPELLVQFQDESVVDDSQLPKDRFSAERLKGVDSTLKIQPAELGDSAMYLCASSLEQGAYNEQFFGPGTRLTVL.

This clonotype was seen only a few times. The genes are TRBV7-2 and TRBJ2-2, with 14 bases matching TRBD2. This CDR3 is built from 19 residues. The V and J ends lost 4 bases and 1 base, in that order; junction bases with no gene match: 8. Germline loops: CDR1 SGHTA, CDR2 FQGNSA. The CDR3 here is CASSSRTSGRYRNTGELFF. The CDR3 nucleotides read TGTGCCAGCAGCTCTCGGACTAGCGGGAGGTACAGGAACACCGGGGAGCTGTTTTTT.

The chain combines TRBV6-5 with TRBJ2-1; D perhaps matches TRBD1 (6 bases). V was pared by 6 bases and J by 2 bases, with 14 bases between. CDR1 is MNHEY, CDR2 SVGAGI, per germline. The CDR3 sequence is 15 residues long. For the CDR3, the DNA is TGTGCCAGCAGCTTACAGGGTATGACCTACAATGAGCAGTTCTTC. It yields the protein CASSLQGMTYNEQFF.

The rearrangement joins TRBV20-1 to TRBJ1-1; TRBD1 might be the D (6 bases). CDR3 size: 15 residues. Per the germline V gene, CDR1 is DFQATT and CDR2 is SNEGSKA (reference sequence). Trimming shortened V by 1 base and J by 1 base, and 13 bases separated the two germline ends. The CDR3 DNA reads as TGCAGTGCTAGAGTCAGGGGAATAAGGAACACTGAAGCTTTCTTT. This gives the protein CSARVRGIRNTEAFF.

This clonotype was counted only a few times. The chain carries TRBV27 and TRBJ2-7, with 9 bases identical to TRBD2. Germline V lookup: CDR1 MNHEY, CDR2 SMNVEV (reference sequence). V lost 5 bases to trimming and J lost 6 bases; unmatched junction nucleotides: 14. This CDR3 has 16 amino acids. The DNA of the CDR3 is TGTGCCAGCAGTCCCGCCCCGACTAGCGGCAGAGGCGAGCAGTACTTC. Translating gives CASSPAPTSGRGEQYF.

The rearrangement uses TRBV6-1 and TRBJ2-5, with TRBD1 matching 7 bases. This CDR3 has 15 residues. Germline CDR1 is MNHNS and CDR2 is SASEGT. J lost 1 base, V lost 5 bases, and 7 bases had no gene match. This CDR3 is CASSFTGTAQETQYF. CDR3 nucleotide sequence: TGTGCCAGCAGTTTCACCGGGACAGCCCAAGAGACCCAGTACTTC.

V is TRBV7-2 and J is TRBJ1-6; D perhaps matches TRBD1 (5 bases). Germline V gene sequence: CDR1 SGHTA, CDR2 FQGNSA. The CDR3 length is 14 residues. Trimming cost V 5 bases and J 7 bases, with 12 bases left between them. The CDR3 loop is CASSRAGWNSPLHF. In nucleotides, the CDR3 is TGTGCCAGCAGCCGAGCAGGGTGGAATTCACCCCTCCACTTT.

This clonotype was counted between two and nine times. V usage is TRBV19 and J usage is TRBJ1-1, with a weak D call TRBD1 (5 bases). The CDR3 contains 14 residues. V was pared by 5 bases and J by 0 bases, with 10 bases between. Per the germline V gene, CDR1 is LNHDA and CDR2 is SQIVND (reference sequence). CDR3 protein: CASSGLGLNTEAFF. The CDR3 region has the DNA TGTGCCAGTAGTGGCCTGGGGCTGAACACTGAAGCTTTCTTT.

The V gene is TRBV19, the J gene TRBJ2-7; 9 bases agree with TRBD1. V lost 6 bases and J lost 1; bases outside the gene matches: 7. Germline CDR1 LNHDA, CDR2 SQIVND (reference sequence). CDR3 size: 15 residues. The CDR3 nucleotides are TGTGCCAGTAGCCAACAGGGGGCGCGATCCTACGAGCAGTACTTC. Encoded protein: CASSQQGARSYEQYF. Supplemented by reference TRBV19 and TRBJ2-7, the full variable domain reads DGGITQSPKYLFRKEGQNVTLSCEQNLNHDAMYWYRQDPGQGLRLIYYSQIVNDFQKGDIAEGYSVSREKKESFPLTVTSAQKNPTAFYLCASSQQGARSYEQYFGPGTRLTVT.

The chain links TRBV6-5 to TRBJ2-7; no clear D gene. The germline gives CDR1 MNHEY, CDR2 SVGAGI. The CDR3 has 13 residues. Trimming left V 7 bases short and J 0 bases short, with 10 bases between. In nucleotides, the CDR3 is TGTGCCAGCATTTCCTCCCGCTCCTACGAGCAGTACTTC. As protein: CASISSRSYEQYF.